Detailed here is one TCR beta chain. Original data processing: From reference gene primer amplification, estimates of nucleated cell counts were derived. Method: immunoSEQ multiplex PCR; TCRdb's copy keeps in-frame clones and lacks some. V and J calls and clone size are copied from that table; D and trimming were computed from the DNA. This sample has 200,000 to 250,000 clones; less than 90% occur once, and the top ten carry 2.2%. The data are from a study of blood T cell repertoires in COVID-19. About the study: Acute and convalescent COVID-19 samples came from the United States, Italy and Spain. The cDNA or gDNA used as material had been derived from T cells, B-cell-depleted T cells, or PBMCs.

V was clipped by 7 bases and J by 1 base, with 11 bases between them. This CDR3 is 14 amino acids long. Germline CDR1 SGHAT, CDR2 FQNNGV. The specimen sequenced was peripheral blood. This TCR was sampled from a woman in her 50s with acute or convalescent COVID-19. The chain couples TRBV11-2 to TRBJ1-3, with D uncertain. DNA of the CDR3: TGTGCCAGCAACTCCATCCCTTCTGGAAACACCATATATTTT. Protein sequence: CASNSIPSGNTIYF.